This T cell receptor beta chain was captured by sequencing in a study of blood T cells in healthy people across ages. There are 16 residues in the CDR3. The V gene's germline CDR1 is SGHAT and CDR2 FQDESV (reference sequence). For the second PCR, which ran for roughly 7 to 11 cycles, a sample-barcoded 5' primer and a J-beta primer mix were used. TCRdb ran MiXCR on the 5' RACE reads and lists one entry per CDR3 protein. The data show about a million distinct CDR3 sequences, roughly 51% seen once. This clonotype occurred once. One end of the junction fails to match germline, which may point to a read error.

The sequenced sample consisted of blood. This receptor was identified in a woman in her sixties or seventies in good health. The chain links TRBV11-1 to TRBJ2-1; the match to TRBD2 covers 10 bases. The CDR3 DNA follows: TGTGCCCGCAGCGCCTGGACTAGCGGAGCCTACAATGAGCAGTTCTTC. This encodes CARSAWTSGAYNEQFF.